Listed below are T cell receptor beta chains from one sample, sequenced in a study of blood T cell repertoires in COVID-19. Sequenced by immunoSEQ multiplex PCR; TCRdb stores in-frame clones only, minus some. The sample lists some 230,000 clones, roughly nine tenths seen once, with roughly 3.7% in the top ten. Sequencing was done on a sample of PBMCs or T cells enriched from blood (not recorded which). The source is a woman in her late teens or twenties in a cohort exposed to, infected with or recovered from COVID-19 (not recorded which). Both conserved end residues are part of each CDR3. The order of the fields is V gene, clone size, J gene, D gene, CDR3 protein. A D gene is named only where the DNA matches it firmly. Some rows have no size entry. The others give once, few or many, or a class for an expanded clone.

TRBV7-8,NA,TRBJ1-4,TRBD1,CASSFQGGTVYVSTNEKLFF
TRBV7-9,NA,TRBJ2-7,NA,CASSPGVPYEQYF
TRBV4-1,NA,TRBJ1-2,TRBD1,CASSRTGTNYGYTF
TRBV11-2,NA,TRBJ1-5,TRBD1,CASSAGTGGNQPQHF
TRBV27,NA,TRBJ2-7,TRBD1,CASSETGSYEQYF
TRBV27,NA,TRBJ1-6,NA,CASSPRANSPLHF
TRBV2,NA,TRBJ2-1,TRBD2,CASRDDTSGSYNEQFF
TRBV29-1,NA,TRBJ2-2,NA,CSVELTNTGELFF
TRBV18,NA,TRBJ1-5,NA,CASSLDRFGYSNQPQHF
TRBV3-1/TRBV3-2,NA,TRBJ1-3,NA,CASSRQSGGRGNTIYF
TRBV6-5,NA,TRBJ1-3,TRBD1,CASSPTGTGNTIYF
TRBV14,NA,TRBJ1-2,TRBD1,CASRDTGQGNNYTF
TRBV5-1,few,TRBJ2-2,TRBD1,CASRIPQGDTGELFF
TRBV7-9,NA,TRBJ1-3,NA,CASSLGGRKNTIYF
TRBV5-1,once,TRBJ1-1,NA,CASSLVGTSGTEAFF
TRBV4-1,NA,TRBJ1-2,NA,CASSPTRTDIYGYTF
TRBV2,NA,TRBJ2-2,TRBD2,CASSSSGRAAGELFF
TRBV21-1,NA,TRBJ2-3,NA,CASSKVGTGGVTDTQYF
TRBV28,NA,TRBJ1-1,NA,CASSPTTGIMNTEAFF
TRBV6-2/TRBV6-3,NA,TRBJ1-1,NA,CASSYPATQRGAVEAFF
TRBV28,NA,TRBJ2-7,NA,CASGFFQGKADEQYF
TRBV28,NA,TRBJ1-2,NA,CASSPLSIPGGYTF
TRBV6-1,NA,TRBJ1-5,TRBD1,CASSVGTGPYSNQPQHF
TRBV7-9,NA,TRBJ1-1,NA,CASSVTSNTEAFF
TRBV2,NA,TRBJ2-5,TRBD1,CASSRDRGAETQYF
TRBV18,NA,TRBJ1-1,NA,CASSPPIAGLNTEAFF
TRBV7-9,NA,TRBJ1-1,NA,CASRHGEGVDTEAFF
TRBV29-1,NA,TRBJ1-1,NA,CSVLTRQRNTEAFF
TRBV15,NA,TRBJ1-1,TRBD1,CATSGDRGQTEAFF
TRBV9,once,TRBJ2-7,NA,CASSVGGGVSYEQYF
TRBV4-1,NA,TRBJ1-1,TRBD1,CASGTGYRYTEAFF
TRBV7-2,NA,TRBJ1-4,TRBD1,CASSSRGRGVEKLFF
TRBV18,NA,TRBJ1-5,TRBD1,CASSPTGSQGGQPQHF
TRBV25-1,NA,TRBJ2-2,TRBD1,CASSQGRGQGGTGELFF
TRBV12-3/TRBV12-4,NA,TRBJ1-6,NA,CASSGQLNSPLHF
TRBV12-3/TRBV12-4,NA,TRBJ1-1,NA,CASAFLRGEAFF
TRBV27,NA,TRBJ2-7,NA,CASGRAGVYRYEQYF
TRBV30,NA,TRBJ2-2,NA,CAWRVVTGELFF
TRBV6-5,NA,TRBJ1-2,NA,CASSYNREFHGYTF
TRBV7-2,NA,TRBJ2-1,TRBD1,CASSSPGQGANEQFF
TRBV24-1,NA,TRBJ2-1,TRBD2,CATSDLASGGAYNEQFF
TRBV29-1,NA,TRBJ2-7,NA,CSPRLDRSAYEQYF
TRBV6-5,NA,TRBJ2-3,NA,CASKLGGRAHTQYF
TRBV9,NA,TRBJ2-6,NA,CASSISSVLTF
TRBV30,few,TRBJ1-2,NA,CAWSTYGIYGYTF
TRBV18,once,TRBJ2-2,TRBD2,CASSRRASGGNTGELFF
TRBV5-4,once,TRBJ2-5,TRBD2,CASSPTGTSYETQYF
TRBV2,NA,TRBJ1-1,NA,CATHMNTEAFF
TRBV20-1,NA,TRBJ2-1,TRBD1,CSASTWDRWGNEQFF
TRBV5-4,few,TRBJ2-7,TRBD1,CASSARTGARYEQYF
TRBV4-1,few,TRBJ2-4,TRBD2,CASSHRAGLAKNIQYF
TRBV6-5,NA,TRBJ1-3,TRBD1,CASSPDRSGNTIYF
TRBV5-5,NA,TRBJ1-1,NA,CASSLLDMNTEAFF